A single sample gave rise to the 19 T cell receptor beta chains below, sequenced in a study of blood T cells in healthy people across ages. A J-beta primer mix and a sample-barcoded 5' primer were used in a second PCR of roughly 6 to 11 cycles. MiXCR was run by TCRdb on the 5' RACE reads, yielding one entry per CDR3 protein. The data show around 750,000 distinct CDR3 sequences, about 55% seen once. Sequenced sample: blood. The receptors stem from an elderly man in good health.

About this clonotype itself: An end of the junction does not agree with germline; a read error may underlie this. The J gene is TRBJ2-3, the V gene TRBV11-2, with D possibly being TRBD1 or TRBD2 (6 bases each). Germline CDR1 and CDR2: SGHAT and FQNNGV. The CDR3 spans 16 residues. For the CDR3, the DNA is TGTGCCGGCAGCTCCCCAGGGAAAGGGGGGAACAGATACGCGTATTTT. The encoded protein is CAGSSPGKGGNRYAYF.

The chain recombines TRBV7-9 with TRBJ1-1; possible D gene TRBD1, 6 bases. CDR3 length: 12 amino acids. Trimming left V 5 bases short and J 7 bases short, with 11 bases between. From germline, CDR1 is SEHNR and CDR2 FQNEAQ (reference sequence). The CDR3 coding sequence is TGTGCCAGCAGCCGCGGACAGTATGAAGCTTTCTTT. Translated: CASSRGQYEAFF.

The V and J genes are TRBV6-1 and TRBJ2-3, with a possible D match to TRBD2 (5 bases). The germline V gene has CDR1 MNHNS and CDR2 SASEGT. The ends were cut back, 7 bases at V and 4 bases at J, with 9 bases in the middle. The CDR3 extends over 12 amino acids. This CDR3 is CASKEEPDTQYF. Written as DNA, the CDR3 is TGTGCCAGCAAGGAGGAACCAGATACGCAGTATTTT.

This clonotype was recorded once. The V gene is TRBV3-1, the J gene TRBJ2-4; D possibly corresponds to TRBD2 (6 bases). V lost 1 base to trimming and J lost 13 bases, with 11 bases between them. CDR1 is LGHDT, CDR2 YNNKEL, per germline (reference sequence). This CDR3 contains 12 residues. The CDR3 DNA sequence: TGTGCCAGCAGCCAAGGGACCCGGGAGCAGTACTTC. This translates into CASSQGTREQYF.

The V and J genes are TRBV6-5 and TRBJ2-3; D gene unclear. The CDR3 has 14 residues. The V and J ends lost 1 base and 8 bases respectively, with 13 bases between them. Germline loops: CDR1 MNHEY, CDR2 SVGAGI. CDR3 in amino acids: CASSYFWGSGTQYF. CDR3 DNA sequence: TGTGCCAGCAGTTACTTTTGGGGATCGGGTACGCAGTATTTT.

This clonotype was found a few times. The chain couples TRBV6-5 to TRBJ2-1; 8 bases are shared with TRBD2. The CDR3 contains 15 residues. From germline, CDR1 is MNHEY and CDR2 SVGAGI. J lost 9 bases, V lost 2 bases, and 9 bases had no gene match. The CDR3 region is CASSYPGLAMGEQFF. Written as DNA, the CDR3 is TGTGCCAGCAGTTACCCCGGACTAGCAATGGGTGAGCAGTTCTTC.

This clonotype was recorded at least ten times. The V and J genes are TRBV28 and TRBJ2-1; TRBD2 matches 9 bases. The CDR3 is 14 residues long. From germline, CDR1 is MDHEN and CDR2 SYDVKM. Trimming cost V 3 bases and J 6 bases; bases outside gene matches: 3. This chain's CDR3 is CASSLRGRANEQFF. The DNA for the CDR3 is TGTGCCAGCAGTTTGCGCGGGAGGGCCAATGAGCAGTTCTTC. The full variable domain, with the rest looked up from reference TRBV28 and TRBJ2-1, is DVKVTQSSRYLVKRTGEKVFLECVQDMDHENMFWYRQDPGLGLRLIYFSYDVKMKEKGDIPEGYSVSREKKERFSLILESASTNQTSMYLCASSLRGRANEQFFGPGTRLTVL.

There are a few counts of this clonotype. J is TRBJ2-7 and V is TRBV3-1; D may be TRBD1 (5 bases). The germline V gene has CDR1 LGHDT and CDR2 YNNKEL (reference sequence). This CDR3 region has 14 residues. V lost 2 bases to trimming and J lost 1 base, with 9 bases between them. The CDR3 protein is CASSQQGQSYEQYF. The CDR3 DNA reads as TGTGCCAGCAGCCAACAGGGCCAGTCCTACGAGCAGTACTTC.

V gene TRBV7-9 combines with J gene TRBJ2-7; D uncertain. CDR1 is SEHNR and CDR2 is FQNEAQ in the germline V gene (reference sequence). The germline V and J ends were trimmed by 1 base and 2 bases, with 9 bases remaining between them. This CDR3 is 14 amino acids long. The CDR3 sequence is CASSLGGTAYEQYF. CDR3 nucleotide sequence: TGTGCCAGCAGCTTAGGGGGTACGGCCTACGAGCAGTACTTC.

This clonotype was counted once. The chain combines TRBV13 with TRBJ2-6; 9 bases line up with TRBD1. Looked up from germline, CDR1 is PRHDT and CDR2 is FYEKMQ (reference sequence). The J segment lost 2 bases and the V segment lost 5 bases, leaving 4 bases of the junction unmatched. CDR3 size: 16 residues. This CDR3 is CASSTTGGAGANVLTF. The CDR3 nucleotides are TGTGCCAGCAGCACTACAGGGGGCGCTGGGGCCAACGTCCTGACTTTC.

Worth noting for this clonotype: At one end the junction does not follow the germline gene, possibly because of a read error. V is TRBV4-1 and J is TRBJ2-1; 8 nucleotides align to TRBD1. The CDR3 runs to 17 residues. Germline CDR1 is MGHRA and CDR2 is YSYEKL. The CDR3 sequence is CASSQEELPGGYNERFF. CDR3 sequence (DNA): TGCGCCAGCAGCCAAGAAGAACTCCCAGGGGGCTACAATGAGCGGTTCTTC.

The chain joins TRBV14 to TRBJ1-2, with D uncertain. Trimming left V 0 bases short and J 4 bases short, with 6 bases between. Germline lookup yields CDR1 SGHDN and CDR2 FVKESK. The CDR3 length is 13 residues. The CDR3 nucleotides are TGTGCCAGCAGCCAAGATCTTGCCTATGGCTACACCTTC. Its translation is CASSQDLAYGYTF.

J is TRBJ2-2 and V is TRBV7-9, with TRBD1 identical over 7 bases. Germline values: CDR1 SEHNR, CDR2 FQNEAQ (reference sequence). V gave up 5 bases and J gave up 0 bases; unmatched junction bases: 6. This CDR3 has 16 amino acids. CDR3 loop: CASSRTGDTNTGELFF. The DNA for the CDR3 is TGTGCCAGCAGCCGGACAGGCGATACGAACACCGGGGAGCTGTTTTTT.

The chain is built from TRBV18 and TRBJ1-1; D remains unclear. CDR3 size: 12 residues. Trimming took 6 bases from V and 10 from J, leaving 15 bases between them. CDR1 and CDR2 from the germline V gene are KGHSH and LQKENI. CDR3 bases: TGTGCCAGCTCCTCAGCAAACACCGGAGCTTTCTTT. It encodes CASSSANTGAFF.

The chain is built from TRBV20-1 and TRBJ2-4, with 7 bases fitting TRBD1. The DNA matches TRBJ2-7 better at its end, which makes the J call doubtful. Germline V gene sequence: CDR1 DFQATT, CDR2 SNEGSKA (reference sequence). This CDR3 region has 14 residues. CDR3 DNA: TGCAGTGCTAGAAGGCAGGGGGTAATCGACGAGCAGTACTTC. Protein product: CSARRQGVIDEQYF.

This clonotype was picked up many times. This sequence joins TRBV7-2 and TRBJ2-7, with 8 nucleotides matching TRBD1. Germline V lookup: CDR1 SGHTA, CDR2 FQGNSA. This CDR3 is 15 amino acids long. The junction had 8 bases not matched to a gene; V was cut back by 5 bases and J by 2 bases. CDR3 in amino acids: CASSPGTGQPYEQYF. DNA for the CDR3: TGTGCCAGCAGCCCTGGGACAGGTCAACCCTACGAGCAGTACTTC.

The chain employs TRBV29-1 and TRBJ1-4, with D unclear. The CDR3 is 13 residues long. Germline-derived CDR1 and CDR2 are SQVTM and ANQGSEA. With 6 bases removed from V and 5 bases from J, the gap between germline ends came to 13 bases. CDR3 bases: TGCAGCGTGGCCCTGGGCCTAAATGAAAAACTGTTTTTT. Amino acids: CSVALGLNEKLFF.

CDR3 nucleotide sequence: TGTGCCAGCAGTTTATTGGGAAACACCATATATTTT. This encodes CASSLLGNTIYF. The chain has TRBV12-3 or TRBV12-4 and TRBJ1-3; D gene ambiguous. V lost 2 bases, J lost 4 bases, and 3 bases lay in between. The CDR3 is 12 residues long.

This clonotype has only a few counts. The chain links TRBV4-2 to TRBJ1-2; unclear D gene. Germline CDR1 is LGHNA and CDR2 is YNFKEQ. Trimming pared 5 bases from V and 4 bases from J, leaving 17 bases between. The CDR3 runs to 15 residues. The CDR3 protein is CASSSQLDRVYGYTF. The CDR3 DNA reads TGTGCCAGCAGCTCCCAGCTTGACCGGGTCTATGGCTACACCTTC.